This T cell receptor (beta chain) is drawn from a study of T cells in Graves' hyperthyroidism and ophthalmopathy. Active moderate-to-severe ophthalmopathy, Clinical Activity Score at least 3, NOSPECS at least 4, under 3 months' duration. Uncontrolled infection, other autoimmune disease, pregnancy or lactation disqualified patients from enrolment. The diagnoses drew upon clinical symptoms, serum thyroxine and TRAb, thyroid ultrasound and orbital computed tomography. Whole-study findings and limits: For ophthalmopathy, model prediction preceded onset by a median about 6.4 months.

This clonotype was counted many times. Its target is not known. The CDR3 consists of 16 residues. Germline V gene lookup returns CDR1 SGHAT and CDR2 FQNNGV. The trim removed 6 bases at V and 3 bases at J, leaving 14 bases unmatched. What was amplified from RNA transcripts were TCR beta CDR3 regions. First-round RT-PCR of the TCR CDR3 relied on the HTBI primer set. TCRdb independently ran MiXCR on the multiplex PCR reads; one entry per CDR3 protein. The profile shows approximately 530,000 distinct CDR3 sequences, nearly 20% of them singletons. The material sequenced was blood. This chain links TRBV11-2 with TRBJ2-7; 7 bases map to TRBD2. This receptor was obtained from a middle-aged man with Graves' ophthalmopathy. This CDR3 reads CASSPVRREGSYEQYF. The CDR3 DNA is TGTGCCAGCAGTCCCGTGAGGAGGGAGGGAAGCTACGAGCAGTACTTC.